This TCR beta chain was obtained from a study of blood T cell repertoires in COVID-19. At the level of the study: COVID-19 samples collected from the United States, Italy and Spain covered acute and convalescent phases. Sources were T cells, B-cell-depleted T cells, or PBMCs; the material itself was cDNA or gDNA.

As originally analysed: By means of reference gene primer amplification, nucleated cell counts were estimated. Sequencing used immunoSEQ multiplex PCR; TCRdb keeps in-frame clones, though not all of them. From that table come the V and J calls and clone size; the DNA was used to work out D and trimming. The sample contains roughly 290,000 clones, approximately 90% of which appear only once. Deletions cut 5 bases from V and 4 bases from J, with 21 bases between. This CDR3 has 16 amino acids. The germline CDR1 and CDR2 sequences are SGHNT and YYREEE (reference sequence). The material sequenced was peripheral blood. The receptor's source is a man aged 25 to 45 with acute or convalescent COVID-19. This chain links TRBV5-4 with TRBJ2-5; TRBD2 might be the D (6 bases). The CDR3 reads CASSHGGSYQTETQYF. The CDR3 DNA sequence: TGTGCCAGCAGTCATGGGGGGAGCTATCAAACAGAGACCCAGTACTTC.